This TCR beta chain was recorded in a study of blood T cell repertoires in COVID-19. TCRdb's copy holds only in-frame clones and misses some; the assay was immunoSEQ multiplex PCR. Of some 150,000 clones detected, roughly 81% appear once; the ten largest clones hold less than 3.5%. CDR1 MNHEY and CDR2 SMNVEV come from the germline V gene (reference sequence). Between the trimmed V and J ends, which lost 5 bases and 0 bases, there was a span of 14 bases. This CDR3 comprises 16 residues. The genes are TRBV27 and TRBJ1-5; D is possibly TRBD1 (6 bases). Sequenced input: peripheral blood. This receptor was identified in a human donor with acute or convalescent COVID-19. The donor label of this sample is uncertain. CDR3 DNA: TGTGCCAGCAGTCCCTGGACAGATTATAGCAATCAGCCCCAGCATTTT. Protein: CASSPWTDYSNQPQHF.